This T cell receptor beta chain was identified during a study of blood T cell repertoires in COVID-19. Study at large: Sample material is recorded as cDNA or gDNA derived from T cells, B-cell-depleted T cells, or PBMCs.

Only in-frame clones appear in the TCRdb table, and some are missing; sequencing was by immunoSEQ multiplex PCR. The sample shows 150,000 to 200,000 clones, 80% to 85% of them seen only once. The germline V and J ends were trimmed by 3 bases and 4 bases, with 4 bases remaining between them. CDR3 length: 12 residues. The clonotype was recovered from a woman aged 25-40 years with acute or convalescent COVID-19. The chain employs TRBV12-3 or TRBV12-4 and TRBJ1-3, with D hard to call. The sequenced material came from peripheral blood. The CDR3 region is CASSFSGNTIYF. The CDR3, as DNA: TGTGCCAGCAGTTTTTCGGGAAACACCATATATTTT.